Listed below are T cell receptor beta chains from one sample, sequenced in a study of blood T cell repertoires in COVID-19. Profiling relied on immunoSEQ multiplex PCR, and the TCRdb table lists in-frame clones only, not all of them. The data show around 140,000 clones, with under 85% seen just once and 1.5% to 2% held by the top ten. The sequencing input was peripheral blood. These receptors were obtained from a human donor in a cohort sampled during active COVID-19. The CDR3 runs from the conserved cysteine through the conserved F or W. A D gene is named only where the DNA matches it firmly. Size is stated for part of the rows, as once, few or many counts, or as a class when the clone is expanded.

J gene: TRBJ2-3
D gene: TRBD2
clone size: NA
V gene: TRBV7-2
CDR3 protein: CASSQGLAGAADTQYF
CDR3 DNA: TGTGCCAGCAGCCAGGGACTAGCGGGAGCGGCAGATACGCAGTATTTT

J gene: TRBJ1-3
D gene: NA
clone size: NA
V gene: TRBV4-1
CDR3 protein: CASSHNGASGNTIYF
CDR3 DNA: TGCGCCAGCAGCCATAACGGAGCCTCTGGAAACACCATATATTTT

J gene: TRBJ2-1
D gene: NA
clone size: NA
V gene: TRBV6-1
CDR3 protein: CASSEAGVPYNEQFF
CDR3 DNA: TGTGCCAGCAGTGAAGCGGGAGTGCCCTACAATGAGCAGTTCTTC

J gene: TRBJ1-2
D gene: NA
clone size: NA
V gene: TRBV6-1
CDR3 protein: CASSDGVSYGYTF
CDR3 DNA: TGTGCCAGCAGTGACGGGGTTAGCTATGGCTACACCTTC

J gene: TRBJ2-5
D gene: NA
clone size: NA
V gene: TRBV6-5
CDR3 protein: CASRQNRERGTQYF
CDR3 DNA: TGTGCCAGCAGACAGAACAGGGAAAGGGGGACCCAGTACTTC

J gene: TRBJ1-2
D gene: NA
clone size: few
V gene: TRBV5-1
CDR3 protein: CASSSGPDGGYTF
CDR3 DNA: TGCGCCAGCAGCTCCGGCCCCGACGGGGGCTACACCTTC

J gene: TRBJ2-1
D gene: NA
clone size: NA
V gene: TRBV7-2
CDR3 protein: CASSTLYNEQFF
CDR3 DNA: TGTGCCAGCAGCACTCTTTACAATGAGCAGTTCTTC

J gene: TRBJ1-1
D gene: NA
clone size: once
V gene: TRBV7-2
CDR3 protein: CASTPHTGRTEAFF
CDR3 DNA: TGTGCCAGCACCCCTCATACAGGGCGCACTGAAGCTTTCTTT

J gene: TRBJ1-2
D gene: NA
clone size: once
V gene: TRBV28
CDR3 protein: CASSLPPRGTGGYTF
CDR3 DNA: TGTGCCAGCAGTTTACCCCCAAGAGGGACTGGTGGCTACACCTTC

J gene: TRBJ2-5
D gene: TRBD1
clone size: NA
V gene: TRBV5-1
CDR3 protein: CASTKTGGDRETQYF
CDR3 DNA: TGCGCCAGCACCAAAACAGGGGGCGACAGGGAGACCCAGTACTTC

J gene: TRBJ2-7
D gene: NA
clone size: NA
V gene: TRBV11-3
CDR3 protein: CASSLEGGTIYEQYF
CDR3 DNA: TGTGCCAGCAGCTTAGAAGGCGGAACAATCTACGAGCAGTACTTC

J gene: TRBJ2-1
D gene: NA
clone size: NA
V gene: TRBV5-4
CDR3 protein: CASSPRDFYNEQFF
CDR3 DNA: TGTGCCAGCAGCCCGCGGGACTTTTACAATGAGCAGTTCTTC

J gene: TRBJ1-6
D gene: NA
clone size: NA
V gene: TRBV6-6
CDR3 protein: CASRSGNILPLHF
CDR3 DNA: TGTGCCAGCAGATCGGGTAATATTCTACCCCTCCACTTT

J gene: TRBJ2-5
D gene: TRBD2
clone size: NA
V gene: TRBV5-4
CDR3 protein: CASSLEPGGPETQYF
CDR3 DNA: TGTGCCAGCAGCTTGGAACCGGGAGGGCCGGAGACCCAGTACTTC

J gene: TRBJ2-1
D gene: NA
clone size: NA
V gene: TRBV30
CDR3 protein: CAWTIPPSNEQFF
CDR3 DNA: TGTGCCTGGACCATTCCCCCTAGCAATGAGCAGTTCTTC

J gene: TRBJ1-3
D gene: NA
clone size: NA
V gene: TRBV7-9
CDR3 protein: CASSLVAGHTIYF
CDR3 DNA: TGTGCCAGCAGCTTAGTAGCGGGGCACACCATATATTTT

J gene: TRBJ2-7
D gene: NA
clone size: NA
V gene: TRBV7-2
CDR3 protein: CASSLEWASYEQYF
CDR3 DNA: TGTGCCAGCAGCTTAGAGTGGGCCTCCTACGAGCAGTACTTC

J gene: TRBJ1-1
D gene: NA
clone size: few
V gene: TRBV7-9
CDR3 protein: CASSPPYYQGPTEAFF
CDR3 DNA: TGTGCCAGCAGCCCACCCTATTATCAGGGGCCTACTGAAGCTTTCTTT

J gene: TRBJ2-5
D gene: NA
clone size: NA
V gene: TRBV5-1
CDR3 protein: CASSLGIRETQYF
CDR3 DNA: TGCGCCAGCAGCTTGGGTATCAGAGAGACCCAGTACTTC

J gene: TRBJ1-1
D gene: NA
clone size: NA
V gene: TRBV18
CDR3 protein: CASSPRNAGEGSRAFF
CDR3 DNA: TGTGCCAGCTCACCAAGGAATGCAGGGGAAGGAAGTCGGGCTTTCTTT

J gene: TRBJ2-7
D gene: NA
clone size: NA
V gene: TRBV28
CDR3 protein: CASSLGSYEQYF
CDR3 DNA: TGTGCCAGCAGTTTAGGCAGTTACGAGCAGTACTTC

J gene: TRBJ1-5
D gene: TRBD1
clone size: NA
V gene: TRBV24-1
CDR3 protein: CATRGQGYNQPQHF
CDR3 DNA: TGTGCCACCAGGGGACAGGGGTACAATCAGCCCCAGCATTTT

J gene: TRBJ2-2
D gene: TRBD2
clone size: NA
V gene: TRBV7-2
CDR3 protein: CASSLVSGGTGELFF
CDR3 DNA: TGTGCCAGCAGCCTAGTCAGCGGGGGCACCGGGGAGCTGTTTTTT

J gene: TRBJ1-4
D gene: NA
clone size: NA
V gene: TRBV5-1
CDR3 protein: CASSPGASTNEKLFF
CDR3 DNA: TGCGCCAGCAGCCCAGGGGCGTCAACTAATGAAAAACTGTTTTTT

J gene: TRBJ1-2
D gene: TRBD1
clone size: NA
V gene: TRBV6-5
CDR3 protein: CASSYSKDRGYGYTF
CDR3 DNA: TGTGCCAGCAGTTACTCGAAAGACAGGGGCTATGGCTACACCTTC

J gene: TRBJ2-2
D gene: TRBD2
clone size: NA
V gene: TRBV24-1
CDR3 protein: CATSGGTSGSPNTGELFF
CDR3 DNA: TGTGCCACCAGTGGCGGGACTAGCGGGAGCCCGAACACCGGGGAGCTGTTTTTT

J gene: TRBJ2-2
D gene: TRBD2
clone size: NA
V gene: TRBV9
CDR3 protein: CASNKGTSGSSVGELFF
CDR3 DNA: TGTGCCAGCAACAAGGGGACTAGCGGGTCCTCGGTCGGGGAGCTGTTTTTT

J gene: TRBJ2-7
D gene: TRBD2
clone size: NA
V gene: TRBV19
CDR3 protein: CASSIALDVAGSYEQYF
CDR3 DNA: TGTGCCAGTAGTATAGCCCTAGACGTAGCGGGATCCTACGAGCAGTACTTC

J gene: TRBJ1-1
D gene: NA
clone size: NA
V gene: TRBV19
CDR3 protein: CASRYLQVQNTEAFF
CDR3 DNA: TGTGCCAGTAGATACCTGCAGGTCCAGAACACTGAAGCTTTCTTT

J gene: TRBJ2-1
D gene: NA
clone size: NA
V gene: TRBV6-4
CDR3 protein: CASSDRLADEQFF
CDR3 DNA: TGTGCCAGCAGTGACCGGTTAGCGGATGAGCAGTTCTTC

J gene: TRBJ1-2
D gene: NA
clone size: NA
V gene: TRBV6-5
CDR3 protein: CAARQASYTF
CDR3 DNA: TGTGCCGCTCGTCAAGCGAGCTACACCTTC

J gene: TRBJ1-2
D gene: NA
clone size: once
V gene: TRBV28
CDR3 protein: CASSWLGARGGYTF
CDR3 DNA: TGTGCCAGCAGTTGGCTGGGGGCTCGGGGTGGCTACACCTTC

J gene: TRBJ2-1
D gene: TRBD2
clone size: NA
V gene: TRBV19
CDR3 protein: CASSIPLAVYNEQFF
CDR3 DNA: TGTGCCAGTAGTATCCCACTAGCGGTCTACAATGAGCAGTTCTTC

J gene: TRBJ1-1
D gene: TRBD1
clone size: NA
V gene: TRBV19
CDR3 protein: CASRPNRDRIWSTEAFF
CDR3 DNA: TGTGCCAGTAGGCCAAACCGGGACAGGATTTGGAGCACTGAAGCTTTCTTT

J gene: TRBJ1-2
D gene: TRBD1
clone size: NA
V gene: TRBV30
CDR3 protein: CAWSSTGFNYGYTF
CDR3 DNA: TGTGCCTGGAGTTCGACAGGGTTTAACTATGGCTACACCTTC

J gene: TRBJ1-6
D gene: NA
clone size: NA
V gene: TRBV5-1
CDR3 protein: CASSVRDTGSPLHF
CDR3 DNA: TGCGCCAGCAGCGTGAGGGACACGGGGTCACCCCTCCACTTT

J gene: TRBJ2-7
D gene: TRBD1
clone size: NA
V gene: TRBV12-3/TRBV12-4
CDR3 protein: CASTSNRGHEQYF
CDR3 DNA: TGTGCCAGCACCAGCAACAGGGGCCACGAGCAGTACTTC

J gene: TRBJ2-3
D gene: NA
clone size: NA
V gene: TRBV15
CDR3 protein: CATSNLHVADTQYF
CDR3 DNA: TGTGCCACCAGCAACCTTCACGTAGCAGATACGCAGTATTTT

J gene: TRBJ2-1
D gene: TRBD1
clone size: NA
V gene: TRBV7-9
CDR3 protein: CASSVTQGSEQFF
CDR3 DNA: TGTGCCAGCAGCGTAACACAGGGGAGTGAGCAGTTCTTC

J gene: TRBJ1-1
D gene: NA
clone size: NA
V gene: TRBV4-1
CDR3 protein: CASSQERVGSEAFF
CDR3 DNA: TGCGCCAGCAGCCAAGAGAGGGTGGGCAGTGAAGCTTTCTTT

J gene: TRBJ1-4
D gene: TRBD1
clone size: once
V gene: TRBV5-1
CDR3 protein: CASSLRTGFEKLFF
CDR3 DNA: TGCGCCAGCAGCTTACGGACAGGGTTTGAAAAACTGTTTTTT

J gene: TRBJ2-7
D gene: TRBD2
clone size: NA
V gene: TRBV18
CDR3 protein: CASSPAGERAYEQYF
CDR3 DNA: TGTGCCAGCTCACCAGCGGGAGAGCGGGCCTACGAGCAGTACTTC

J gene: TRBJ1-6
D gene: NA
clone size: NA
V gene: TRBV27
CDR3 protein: CASSLSGGGSPLHF
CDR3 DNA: TGTGCCAGCAGTTTATCTGGGGGAGGTTCACCCCTCCACTTT

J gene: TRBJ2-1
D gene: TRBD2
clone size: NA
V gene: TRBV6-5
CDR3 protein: CATVLAGGYNEQFF
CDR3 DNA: TGTGCAACCGTACTAGCGGGAGGTTACAATGAGCAGTTCTTC

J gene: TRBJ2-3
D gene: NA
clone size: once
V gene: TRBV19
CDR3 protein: CASSIRGDTQYF
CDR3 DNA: TGTGCCAGTAGTATAAGGGGCGATACGCAGTATTTT